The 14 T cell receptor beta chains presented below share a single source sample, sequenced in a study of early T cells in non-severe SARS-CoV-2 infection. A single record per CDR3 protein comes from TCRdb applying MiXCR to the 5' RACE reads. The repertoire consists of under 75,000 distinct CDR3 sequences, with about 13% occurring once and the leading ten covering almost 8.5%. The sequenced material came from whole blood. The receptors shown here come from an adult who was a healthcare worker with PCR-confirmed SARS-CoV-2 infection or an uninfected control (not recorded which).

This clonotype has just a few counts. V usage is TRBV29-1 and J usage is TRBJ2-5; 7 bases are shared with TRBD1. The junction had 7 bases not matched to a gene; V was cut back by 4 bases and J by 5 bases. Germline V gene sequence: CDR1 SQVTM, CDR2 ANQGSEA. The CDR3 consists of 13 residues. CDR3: CSVGWVRGETQYF. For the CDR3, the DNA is TGCAGCGTTGGGTGGGTCAGGGGGGAGACCCAGTACTTC.

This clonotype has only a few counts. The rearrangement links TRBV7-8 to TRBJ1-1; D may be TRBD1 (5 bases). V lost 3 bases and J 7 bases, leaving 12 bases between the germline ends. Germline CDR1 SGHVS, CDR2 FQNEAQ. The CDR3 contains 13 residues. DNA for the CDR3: TGTGCCAGCAGCTTTTTCGGGGGGAGTGAAGCTTTCTTT. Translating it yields CASSFFGGSEAFF.

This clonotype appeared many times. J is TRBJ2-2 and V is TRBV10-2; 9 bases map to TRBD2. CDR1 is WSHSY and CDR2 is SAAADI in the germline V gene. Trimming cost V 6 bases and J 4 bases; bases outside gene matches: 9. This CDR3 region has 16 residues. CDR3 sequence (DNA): TGCGCCAGCAGCCGTAGGACTAGCGCAGGCACCGGGGAGCTGTTTTTT. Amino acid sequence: CASSRRTSAGTGELFF.

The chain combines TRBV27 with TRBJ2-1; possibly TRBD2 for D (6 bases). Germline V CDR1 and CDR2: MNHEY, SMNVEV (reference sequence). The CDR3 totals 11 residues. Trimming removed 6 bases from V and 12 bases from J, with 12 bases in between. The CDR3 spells CASREGPRQFF. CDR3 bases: TGTGCCAGCAGGGAGGGACCTAGGCAGTTCTTC.

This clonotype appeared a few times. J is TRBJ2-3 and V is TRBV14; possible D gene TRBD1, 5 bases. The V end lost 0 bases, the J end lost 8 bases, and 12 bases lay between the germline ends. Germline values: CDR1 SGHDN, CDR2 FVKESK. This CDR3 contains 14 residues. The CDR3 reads CASSQETTVGTQYF. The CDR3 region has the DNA TGTGCCAGCAGCCAAGAGACGACAGTCGGTACGCAGTATTTT.

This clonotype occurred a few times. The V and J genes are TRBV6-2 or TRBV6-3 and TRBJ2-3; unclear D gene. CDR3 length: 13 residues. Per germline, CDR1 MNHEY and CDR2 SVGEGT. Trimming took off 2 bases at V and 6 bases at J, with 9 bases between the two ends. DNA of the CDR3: TGTGCCAGCAGTTACCGATACGGGGATACGCAGTATTTT. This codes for CASSYRYGDTQYF.

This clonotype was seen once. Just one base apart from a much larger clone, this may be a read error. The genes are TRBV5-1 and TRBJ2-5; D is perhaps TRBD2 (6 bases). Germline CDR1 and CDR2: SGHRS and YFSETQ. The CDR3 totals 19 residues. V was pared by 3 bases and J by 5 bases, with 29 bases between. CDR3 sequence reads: CASSSAAPGEQGPGETQYF. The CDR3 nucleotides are TGCGCCAGCAGCTCGGCCGCCCCGGGGGAGCAGGGACCGGGGGAGACCCAGTACTTC.

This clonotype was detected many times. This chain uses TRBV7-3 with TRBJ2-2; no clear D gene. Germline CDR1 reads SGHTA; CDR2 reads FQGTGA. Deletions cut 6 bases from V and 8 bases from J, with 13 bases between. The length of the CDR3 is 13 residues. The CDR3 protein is CASSNRYGGELFF. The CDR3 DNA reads TGTGCCAGCAGTAATCGATACGGAGGGGAGCTGTTTTTT.

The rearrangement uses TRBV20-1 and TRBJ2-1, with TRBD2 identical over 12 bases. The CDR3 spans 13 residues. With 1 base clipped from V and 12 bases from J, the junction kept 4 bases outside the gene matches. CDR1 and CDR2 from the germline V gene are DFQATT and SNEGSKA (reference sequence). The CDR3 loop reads CSARVPSGRGQFF. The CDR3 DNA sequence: TGCAGTGCTAGAGTCCCTAGCGGGAGGGGGCAGTTCTTC.

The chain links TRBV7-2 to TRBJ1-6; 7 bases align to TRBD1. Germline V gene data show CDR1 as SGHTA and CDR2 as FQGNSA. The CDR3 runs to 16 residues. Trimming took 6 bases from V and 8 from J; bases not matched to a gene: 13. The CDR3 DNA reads TGTGCCAGCAGTTTATTATTCCGGGACAGACATTCACCCCTCCACTTT. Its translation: CASSLLFRDRHSPLHF. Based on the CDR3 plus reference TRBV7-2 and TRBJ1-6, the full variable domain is GAGVSQSPSNKVTEKGKDVELRCDPISGHTALYWYRQSLGQGLEFLIYFQGNSAPDKSGLPSDRFSAERTGGSVSTLTIQRTQQEDSAVYLCASSLLFRDRHSPLHFGNGTRLTVT.

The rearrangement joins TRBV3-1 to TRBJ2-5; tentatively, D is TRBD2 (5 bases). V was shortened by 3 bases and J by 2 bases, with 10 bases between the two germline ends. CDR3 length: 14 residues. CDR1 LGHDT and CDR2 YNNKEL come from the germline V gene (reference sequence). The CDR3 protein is CASSHQRLQETQYF. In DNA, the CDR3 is TGTGCCAGCAGCCATCAACGACTACAAGAGACCCAGTACTTC.

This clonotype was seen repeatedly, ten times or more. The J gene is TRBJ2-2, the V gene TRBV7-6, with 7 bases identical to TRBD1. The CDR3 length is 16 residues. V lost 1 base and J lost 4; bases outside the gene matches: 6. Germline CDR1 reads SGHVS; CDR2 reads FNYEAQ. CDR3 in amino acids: CASSLGGQQTTGELFF. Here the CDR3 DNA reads TGTGCCAGCAGCTTAGGGGGACAGCAAACCACCGGGGAGCTGTTTTTT.

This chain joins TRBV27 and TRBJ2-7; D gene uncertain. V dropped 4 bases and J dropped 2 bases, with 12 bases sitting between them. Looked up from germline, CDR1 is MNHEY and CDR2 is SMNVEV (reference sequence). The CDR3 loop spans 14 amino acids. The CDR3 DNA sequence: TGTGCCAGCAGTTCGATTCTTCGGGCCTACGAGCAGTACTTC. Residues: CASSSILRAYEQYF.

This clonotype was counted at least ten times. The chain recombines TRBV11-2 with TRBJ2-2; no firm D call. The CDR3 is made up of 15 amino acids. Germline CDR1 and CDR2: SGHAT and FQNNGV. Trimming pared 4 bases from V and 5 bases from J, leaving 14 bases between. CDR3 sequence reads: CASSSRLQRTGELFF. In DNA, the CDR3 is TGTGCCAGCAGCTCCCGCTTGCAACGGACCGGGGAGCTGTTTTTT.